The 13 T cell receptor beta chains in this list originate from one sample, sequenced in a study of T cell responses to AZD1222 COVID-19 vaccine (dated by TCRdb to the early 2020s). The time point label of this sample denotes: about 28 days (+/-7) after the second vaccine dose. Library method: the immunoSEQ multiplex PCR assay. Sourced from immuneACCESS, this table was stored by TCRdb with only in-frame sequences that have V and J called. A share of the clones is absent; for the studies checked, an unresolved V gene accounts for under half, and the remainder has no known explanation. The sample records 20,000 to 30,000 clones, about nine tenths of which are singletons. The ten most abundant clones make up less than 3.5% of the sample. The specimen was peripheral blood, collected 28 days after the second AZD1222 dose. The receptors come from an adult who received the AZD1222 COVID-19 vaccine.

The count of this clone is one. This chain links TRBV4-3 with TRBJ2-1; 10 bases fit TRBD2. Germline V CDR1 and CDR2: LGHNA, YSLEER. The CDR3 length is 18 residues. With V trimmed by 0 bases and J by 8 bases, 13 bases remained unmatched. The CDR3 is CASSQDRLAGVQGDEQFF. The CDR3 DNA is TGCGCCAGCAGCCAAGATCGTCTAGCGGGGGTCCAGGGGGATGAGCAGTTCTTC.

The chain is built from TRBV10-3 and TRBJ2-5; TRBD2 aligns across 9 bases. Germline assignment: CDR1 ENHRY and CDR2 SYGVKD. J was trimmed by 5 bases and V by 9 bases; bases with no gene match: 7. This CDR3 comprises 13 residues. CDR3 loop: CAIAPSGEETQYF. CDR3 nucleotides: TGTGCCATAGCCCCTAGCGGGGAGGAGACCCAGTACTTC.

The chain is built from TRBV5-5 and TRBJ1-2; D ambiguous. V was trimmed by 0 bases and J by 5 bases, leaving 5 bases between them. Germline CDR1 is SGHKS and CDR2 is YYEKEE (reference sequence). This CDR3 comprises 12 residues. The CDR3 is CASSLDWYGYTF. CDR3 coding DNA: TGTGCCAGCAGCTTGGACTGGTATGGCTACACCTTC.

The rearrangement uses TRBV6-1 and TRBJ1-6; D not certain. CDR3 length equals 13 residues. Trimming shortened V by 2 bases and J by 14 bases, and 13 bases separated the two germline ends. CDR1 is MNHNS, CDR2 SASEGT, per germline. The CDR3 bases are TGTGCCAGCAGTGAATCGGGCACCGGTTCCCTCCACTTT. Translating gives CASSESGTGSLHF.

The CDR3 loop is CASGVVAPETQYF. The CDR3, as DNA: TGTGCCAGTGGGGTAGTCGCCCCTGAGACCCAGTACTTC. The chain is built from TRBV28 and TRBJ2-5; D unclear. Trimming took 9 bases from V and 5 from J, leaving 16 bases between them. The CDR3 length is 13 residues. Germline V CDR1 and CDR2: MDHEN, SYDVKM.

The CDR3 bases are TGTGCCAGCAGCCAATATGCTAATTCACCCCTCCACTTT. The encoded protein is CASSQYANSPLHF. The rearrangement joins TRBV14 to TRBJ1-6; D remains unclear. Trimming stripped 2 bases from V and 6 bases from J, with 5 bases between. The CDR3 sequence is 13 residues long. Germline V gene sequence: CDR1 SGHDN, CDR2 FVKESK. Full variable domain (missing parts from reference TRBV14 and TRBJ1-6): EAGVTQFPSHSVIEKGQTVTLRCDPISGHDNLYWYRRVMGKEIKFLLHFVKESKQDESGMPNNRFLAERTGGTYSTLKVQPAELEDSGVYFCASSQYANSPLHFGNGTRLTVT.

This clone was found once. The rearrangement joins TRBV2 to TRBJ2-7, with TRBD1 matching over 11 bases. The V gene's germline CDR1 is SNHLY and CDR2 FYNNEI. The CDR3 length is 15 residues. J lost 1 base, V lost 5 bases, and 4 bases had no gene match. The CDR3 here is CASSSGTGGSYEQYF. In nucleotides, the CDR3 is TGTGCCAGCAGTTCCGGGACAGGGGGGTCCTACGAGCAGTACTTC.

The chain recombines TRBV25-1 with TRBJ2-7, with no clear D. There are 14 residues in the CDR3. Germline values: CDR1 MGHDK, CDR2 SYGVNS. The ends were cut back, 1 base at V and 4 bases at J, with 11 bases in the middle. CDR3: CASSESGRSYEQYF. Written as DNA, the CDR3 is TGTGCCAGCAGTGAATCCGGCAGGTCTTACGAGCAGTACTTC.

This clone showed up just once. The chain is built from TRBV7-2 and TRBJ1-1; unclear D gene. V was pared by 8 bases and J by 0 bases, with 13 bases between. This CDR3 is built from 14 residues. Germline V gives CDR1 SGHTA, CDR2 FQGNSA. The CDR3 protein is CASSISGMNTEAFF. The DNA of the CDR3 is TGTGCCAGCTCCATTTCGGGCATGAACACTGAAGCTTTCTTT.

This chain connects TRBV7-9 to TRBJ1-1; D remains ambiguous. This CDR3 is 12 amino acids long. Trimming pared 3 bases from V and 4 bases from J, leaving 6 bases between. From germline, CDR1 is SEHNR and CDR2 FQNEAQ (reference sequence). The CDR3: CASSFWVTEAFF. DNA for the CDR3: TGTGCCAGCAGCTTTTGGGTCACTGAAGCTTTCTTT.

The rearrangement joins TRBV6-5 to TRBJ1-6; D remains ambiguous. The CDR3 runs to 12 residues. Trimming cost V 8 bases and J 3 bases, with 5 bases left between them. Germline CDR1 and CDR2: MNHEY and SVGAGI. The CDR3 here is CASRSYNSPLHF. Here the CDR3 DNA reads TGTGCCAGCCGGAGCTATAATTCACCCCTCCACTTT.

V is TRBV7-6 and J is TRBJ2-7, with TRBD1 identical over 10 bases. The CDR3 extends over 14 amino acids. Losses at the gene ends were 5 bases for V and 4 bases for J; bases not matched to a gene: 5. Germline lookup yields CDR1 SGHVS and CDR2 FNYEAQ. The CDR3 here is CASSLDRGPYEQYF. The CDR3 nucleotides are TGTGCCAGCAGCCTCGACAGGGGGCCGTACGAGCAGTACTTC.

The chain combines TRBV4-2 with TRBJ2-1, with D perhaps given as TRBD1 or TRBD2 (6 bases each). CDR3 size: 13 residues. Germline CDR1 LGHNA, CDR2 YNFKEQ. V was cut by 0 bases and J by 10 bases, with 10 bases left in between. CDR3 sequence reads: CASSQERGVEQFF. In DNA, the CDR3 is TGTGCCAGCAGCCAAGAGAGGGGGGTCGAGCAGTTCTTC.